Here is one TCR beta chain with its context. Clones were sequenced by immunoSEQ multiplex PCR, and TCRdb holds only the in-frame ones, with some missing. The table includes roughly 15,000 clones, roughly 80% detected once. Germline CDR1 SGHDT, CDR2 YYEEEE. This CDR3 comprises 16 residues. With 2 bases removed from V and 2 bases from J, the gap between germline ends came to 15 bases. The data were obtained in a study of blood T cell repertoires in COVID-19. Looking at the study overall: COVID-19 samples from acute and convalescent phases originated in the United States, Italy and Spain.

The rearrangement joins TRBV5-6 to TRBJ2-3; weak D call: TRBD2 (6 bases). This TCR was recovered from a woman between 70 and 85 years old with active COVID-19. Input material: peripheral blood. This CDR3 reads CASSLKAGGVTDTQYF. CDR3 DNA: TGTGCCAGCAGCTTAAAAGCGGGTGGGGTCACAGATACGCAGTATTTT.